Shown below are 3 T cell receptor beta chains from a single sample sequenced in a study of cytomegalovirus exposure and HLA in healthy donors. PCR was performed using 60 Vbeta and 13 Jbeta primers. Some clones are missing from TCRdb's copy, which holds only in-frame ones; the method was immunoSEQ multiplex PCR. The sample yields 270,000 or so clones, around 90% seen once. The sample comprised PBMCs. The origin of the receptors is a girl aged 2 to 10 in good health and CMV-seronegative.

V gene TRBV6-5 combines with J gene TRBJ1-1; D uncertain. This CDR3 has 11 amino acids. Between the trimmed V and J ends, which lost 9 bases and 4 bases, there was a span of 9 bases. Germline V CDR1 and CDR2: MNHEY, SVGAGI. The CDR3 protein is CASLGGTEAFF. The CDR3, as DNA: TGTGCCAGTCTCGGTGGCACTGAAGCTTTCTTT.

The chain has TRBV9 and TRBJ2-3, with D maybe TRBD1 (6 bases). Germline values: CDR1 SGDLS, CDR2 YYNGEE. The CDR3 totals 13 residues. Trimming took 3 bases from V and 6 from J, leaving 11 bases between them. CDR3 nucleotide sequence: TGTGCCAGCAGCGCAACAGGGCCCGATACGCAGTATTTT. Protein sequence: CASSATGPDTQYF.

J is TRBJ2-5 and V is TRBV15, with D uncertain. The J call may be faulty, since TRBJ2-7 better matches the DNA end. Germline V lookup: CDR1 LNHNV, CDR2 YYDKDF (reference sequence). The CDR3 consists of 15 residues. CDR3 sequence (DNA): TGTGCCACCAGCATCAGAGGTCCGGCCAAATCCGAGCAGTACTTC. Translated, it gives CATSIRGPAKSEQYF.